This T cell receptor (beta chain) was profiled in a study of shared clonotypes between healthy human individuals. Overall study: Used for every donor were three CD4 naive, three CD4 memory, two CD8 naive and one CD8 memory plate.

Whole-study findings and limits: A handful of donors had around 5.5% of their naive CD4 clonotypes in common. Large sequencing depth failed to make sorted-subset sequencing complete, rarefaction showed.

In the naive CD8 group, cells lacked CD45RO and were positively selected for CCR7, so terminally differentiated effector memory CD45RA+ cells were left out. Turning to this clone: Its antigen is still unknown.

Sequencing was performed with immunoSEQ multiplex PCR; in TCRdb, only in-frame clones are kept and a portion is missing. The sample lists approximately 720,000 clones, about 91% occurring once. CDR1 is SGHAT and CDR2 is FQNNGV in the germline V gene. V lost 1 base and J 0 bases, leaving 9 bases between the germline ends. The CDR3 has 15 amino acids. The sequence was obtained from a man aged 25 to 40 in good health. Sequences were obtained from naive CD8+ T cells sorted from blood. The chain carries TRBV11-2 and TRBJ1-1, with no clear D. CDR3 bases: TGTGCCAGCAGCTTAGCGGGGATCATGAACACTGAAGCTTTCTTT. Its protein is CASSLAGIMNTEAFF.